This T cell receptor (beta chain) is from a study of T cells after yellow fever vaccination. Regarding the study as a whole: Most primary-vaccination clones recurred post-booster (roughly 96% CD4, around 86% CD8). The secondary response was weaker but peaked faster, day 5 versus 15. One caveat is that FACS-sorted repertoires could contain abundant clonotypes contaminating from the bulk population.

Researchers made TCR cDNA using 5'RACE template switching, and this step added a universal primer site and UMIs. TCRdb ran MiXCR on the 5' RACE reads and lists one entry per CDR3 protein. Of 300,000 to 450,000 distinct CDR3 sequences listed, roughly 8.6% are singletons. This clonotype was counted between two and nine times. What it binds is not known. The CDR3 covers 18 residues. Germline assignment: CDR1 SGHAT and CDR2 FQDESV (reference sequence). Trimming removed 4 bases from V and 1 base from J; junction bases left unmatched: 9. The chain is built from TRBV11-1 and TRBJ2-5, with TRBD2 matching over 13 bases. Specimen: PBMCs, collected approximately 40 days after the first yellow fever vaccination. The source is a man between 18 and 29 years old who received the YFV17D yellow fever vaccine. In DNA, the CDR3 is TGTGCCAGCAGCTCCTCCGGGACTAGCGGGGCTACCCAAGAGACCCAGTACTTC. This codes for CASSSSGTSGATQETQYF.